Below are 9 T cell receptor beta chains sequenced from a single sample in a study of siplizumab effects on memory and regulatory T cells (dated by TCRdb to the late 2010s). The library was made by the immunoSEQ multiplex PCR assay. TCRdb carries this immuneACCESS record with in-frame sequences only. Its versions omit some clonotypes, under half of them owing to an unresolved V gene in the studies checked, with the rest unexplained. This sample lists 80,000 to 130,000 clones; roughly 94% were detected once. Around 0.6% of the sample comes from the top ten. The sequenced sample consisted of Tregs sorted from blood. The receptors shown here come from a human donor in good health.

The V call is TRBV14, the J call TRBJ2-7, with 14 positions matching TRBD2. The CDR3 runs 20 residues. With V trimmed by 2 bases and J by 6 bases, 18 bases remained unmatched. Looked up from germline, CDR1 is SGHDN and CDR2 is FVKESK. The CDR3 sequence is CASSQPRTAGLAGVSGEQYF. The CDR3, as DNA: TGTGCCAGCAGCCAACCCCGAACAGCGGGACTAGCGGGAGTAAGTGGCGAGCAGTACTTC.

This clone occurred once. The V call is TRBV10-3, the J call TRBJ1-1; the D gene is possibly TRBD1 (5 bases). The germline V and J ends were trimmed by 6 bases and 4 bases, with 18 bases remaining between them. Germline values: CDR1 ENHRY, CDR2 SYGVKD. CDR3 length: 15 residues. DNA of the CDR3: TGTGCCATCAGACCTACCTTTGGGGCGAGCACTGAAGCTTTCTTT. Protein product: CAIRPTFGASTEAFF.

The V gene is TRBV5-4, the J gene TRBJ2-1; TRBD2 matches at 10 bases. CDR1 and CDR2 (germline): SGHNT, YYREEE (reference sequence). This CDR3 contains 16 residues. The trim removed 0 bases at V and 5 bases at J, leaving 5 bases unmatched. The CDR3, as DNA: TGTGCCAGCAGCTTGGGTGGCCTAGCGGGAGACAATGAGCAGTTCTTC. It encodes CASSLGGLAGDNEQFF.

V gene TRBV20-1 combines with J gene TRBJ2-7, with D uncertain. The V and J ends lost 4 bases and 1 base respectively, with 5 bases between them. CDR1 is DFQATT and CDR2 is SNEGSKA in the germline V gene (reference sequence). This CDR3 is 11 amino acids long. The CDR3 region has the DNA TGCAGTGCTACCTTTTCCTACGAGCAGTACTTC. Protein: CSATFSYEQYF.

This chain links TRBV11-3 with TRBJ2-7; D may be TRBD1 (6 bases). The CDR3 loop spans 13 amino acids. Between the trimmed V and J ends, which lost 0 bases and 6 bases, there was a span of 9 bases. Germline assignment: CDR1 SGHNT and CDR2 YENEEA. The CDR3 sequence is CASSLESGVEQYF. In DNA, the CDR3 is TGTGCCAGCAGCTTAGAATCAGGGGTCGAGCAGTACTTC.

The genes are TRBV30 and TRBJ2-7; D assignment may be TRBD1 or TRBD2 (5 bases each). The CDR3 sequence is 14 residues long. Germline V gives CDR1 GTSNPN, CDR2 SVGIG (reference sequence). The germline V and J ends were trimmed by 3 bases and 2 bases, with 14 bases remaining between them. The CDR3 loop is CAWRTTGGPYEQYF. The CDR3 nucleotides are TGTGCCTGGAGGACCACAGGAGGTCCCTACGAGCAGTACTTC.

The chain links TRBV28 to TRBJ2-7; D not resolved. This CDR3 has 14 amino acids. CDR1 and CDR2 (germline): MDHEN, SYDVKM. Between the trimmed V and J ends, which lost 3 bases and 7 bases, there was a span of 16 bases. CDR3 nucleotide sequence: TGTGCCAGCAGTTTCGCTCTGGTAAGGGCGGAGCAGTACTTC. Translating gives CASSFALVRAEQYF.

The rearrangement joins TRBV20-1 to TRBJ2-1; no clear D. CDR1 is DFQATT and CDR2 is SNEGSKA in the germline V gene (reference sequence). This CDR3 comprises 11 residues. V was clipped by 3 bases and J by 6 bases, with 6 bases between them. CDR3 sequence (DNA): TGCAGTGCTAGTAGACCCAATGAGCAGTTCTTC. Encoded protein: CSASRPNEQFF.

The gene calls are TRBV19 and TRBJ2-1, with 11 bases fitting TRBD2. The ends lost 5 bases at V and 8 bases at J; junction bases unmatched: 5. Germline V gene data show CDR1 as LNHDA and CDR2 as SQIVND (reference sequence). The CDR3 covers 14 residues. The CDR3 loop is CASSLAGGGYEQFF. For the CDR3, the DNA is TGTGCCAGTAGTCTAGCGGGAGGTGGGTATGAGCAGTTCTTC.